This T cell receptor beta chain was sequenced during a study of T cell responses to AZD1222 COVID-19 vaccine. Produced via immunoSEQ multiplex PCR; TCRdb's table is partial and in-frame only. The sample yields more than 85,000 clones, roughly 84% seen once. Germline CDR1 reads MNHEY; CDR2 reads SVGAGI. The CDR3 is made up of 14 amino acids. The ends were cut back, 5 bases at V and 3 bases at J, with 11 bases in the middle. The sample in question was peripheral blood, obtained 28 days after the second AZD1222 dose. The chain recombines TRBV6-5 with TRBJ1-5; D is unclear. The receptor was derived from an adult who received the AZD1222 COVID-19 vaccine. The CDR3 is CASSMGIPNQPQHF. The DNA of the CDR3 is TGTGCCAGCAGTATGGGGATCCCCAATCAGCCCCAGCATTTT.